Presented here are 31 T cell receptor beta chains from one specimen sequenced in a study of shared clonotypes between healthy human individuals. Libraries were prepared by immunoSEQ multiplex PCR; TCRdb keeps only in-frame clonotypes and omits some of them. The repertoire has roughly 2.5 million clones, roughly nine tenths of them found once; the top ten carry 0.13% to 0.15%. The specimen was naive CD4+ T cells sorted from blood. Regarding subset: CD45RA+ positively selected. The source of these receptors is a man younger than 35 in good health.

The rearrangement uses TRBV5-6 and TRBJ1-5, with a weak D call TRBD1 (5 bases). CDR3 size: 16 residues. The ends were cut back, 1 base at V and 2 bases at J, with 13 bases in the middle. Germline CDR1 reads SGHDT; CDR2 reads YYEEEE. CDR3 in amino acids: CASSLRGVRGNQPQHF. The CDR3 DNA follows: TGTGCCAGCAGCTTGAGGGGTGTCAGGGGCAATCAGCCCCAGCATTTT.

This clone has more than one count but fewer than ten. V usage is TRBV30 and J usage is TRBJ1-2; no clear D. CDR1 GTSNPN and CDR2 SVGIG come from the germline V gene (reference sequence). This CDR3 contains 11 residues. Trimming took 4 bases from V and 8 from J, leaving 11 bases between them. The CDR3 sequence: CAWTASEGYTF. The CDR3 DNA reads TGTGCCTGGACGGCGAGTGAGGGCTACACCTTC.

This clone has a single count. The chain joins TRBV27 to TRBJ1-4, with D perhaps TRBD1 (5 bases). This CDR3 spans 15 amino acids. V was shortened by 6 bases and J by 7 bases, with 18 bases between the two germline ends. The germline CDR1 and CDR2 sequences are MNHEY and SMNVEV (reference sequence). CDR3 sequence: CASREVTGWAEKLFF. CDR3 DNA sequence: TGTGCCAGCAGGGAAGTTACAGGTTGGGCTGAAAAACTGTTTTTT.

This sequence joins TRBV30 and TRBJ1-2; 9 bases match TRBD1. This CDR3 is 12 amino acids long. The germline gives CDR1 GTSNPN, CDR2 SVGIG (reference sequence). J gave up 8 bases and V 5 bases, and 6 bases lay outside the gene matches. The CDR3 loop reads CAWLQGAQGYTF. Here the CDR3 DNA reads TGTGCCTGGTTACAGGGGGCGCAGGGCTACACCTTC.

The chain is built from TRBV19 and TRBJ2-2; the match to TRBD1 covers 10 bases. The CDR3 is made up of 17 amino acids. After removal of 5 bases from V and 4 bases from J, the junction contained 10 bases not matched to a gene. The germline CDR1 and CDR2 sequences are LNHDA and SQIVND (reference sequence). CDR3 protein: CASSVPGQGSFTGELFF. The CDR3 DNA reads as TGTGCCAGTAGTGTCCCGGGACAGGGGTCCTTCACCGGGGAGCTGTTTTTT.

V and J are TRBV15 and TRBJ1-2; TRBD1 might be the D (5 bases). The germline CDR1 and CDR2 sequences are LNHNV and YYDKDF (reference sequence). This CDR3 comprises 14 residues. V was clipped by 0 bases and J by 7 bases, with 12 bases between them. The CDR3: CATSRDATGTGYTF. CDR3 in DNA: TGTGCCACCAGCAGAGACGCAACAGGTACTGGCTACACCTTC.

V gene TRBV5-4 combines with J gene TRBJ1-2; 10 bases are shared with TRBD1. Germline CDR1 and CDR2: SGHNT and YYREEE (reference sequence). There are 15 residues in the CDR3. V lost 0 bases and J lost 7; bases outside the gene matches: 6. CDR3 amino acids: CASSLADRGRGGYTF. The CDR3 bases are TGTGCCAGCAGCTTGGCCGACAGGGGGCGGGGTGGCTACACCTTC.

The count of this clone is one. This chain joins TRBV20-1 and TRBJ2-5; no clear D. The end of the DNA fits TRBJ2-7 better, so the J call may be wrong. CDR3 length: 10 amino acids. Per germline, CDR1 DFQATT and CDR2 SNEGSKA (reference sequence). DNA of the CDR3: TGCAGTGCTGCCACCTACGAGCAGTACTTC. Encoded protein: CSAATYEQYF.

This chain joins TRBV5-6 and TRBJ1-3, with 7 bases identical to TRBD1. In germline, CDR1 is SGHDT, CDR2 YYEEEE. J lost 4 bases, V lost 2 bases, and 15 bases had no gene match. The CDR3 length is 18 residues. The CDR3 reads CASSLGDREIYAGNTIYF. The CDR3 nucleotides are TGTGCCAGCAGCTTAGGCGACAGGGAGATATATGCCGGAAACACCATATATTTT.

The chain couples TRBV10-3 to TRBJ2-5; unclear D gene. Germline lookup yields CDR1 ENHRY and CDR2 SYGVKD. The CDR3 loop spans 13 amino acids. V shed 7 bases and J shed 4 bases, with 13 bases lying between them. Written as DNA, the CDR3 is TGTGCCATCACGGGTAGGGAATCAGAGACCCAGTACTTC. Translation gives CAITGRESETQYF.

This sequence joins TRBV10-3 and TRBJ2-6, with a weak D call TRBD2 (6 bases). CDR3 length: 18 amino acids. Germline V gene sequence: CDR1 ENHRY, CDR2 SYGVKD. Trimming took off 0 bases at V and 2 bases at J, with 14 bases between the two ends. The CDR3 DNA reads TGTGCCATCAGTGAGTCGACTCTTGGAGGGCCTGGGGCCAACGTCCTGACTTTC. Amino acids: CAISESTLGGPGANVLTF.

This sequence joins TRBV5-1 and TRBJ2-6; TRBD1 matches at 8 bases. The CDR3 is 18 amino acids. J lost 0 bases, V lost 4 bases, and 9 bases had no gene match. Germline values: CDR1 SGHRS, CDR2 YFSETQ. The CDR3 loop is CASSLPGQVGSGANVLTF. The CDR3 bases are TGCGCCAGCAGCCTGCCGGGACAGGTCGGCTCTGGGGCCAACGTCCTGACTTTC.

As for this clone: The junction shows a germline mismatch at one end, possibly a read error. This chain joins TRBV18 and TRBJ2-1; TRBD2 agrees at 15 bases. CDR1 and CDR2 from the germline V gene are KGHSH and LQKENI. The CDR3 runs 18 residues. CDR3: CASSSASGTSGRYSEQFF. DNA for the CDR3: TGTGCCAGCTCATCGGCCTCCGGGACTAGCGGGAGGTACAGTGAGCAGTTCTTC.

The rearrangement links TRBV19 to TRBJ2-2; 9 nucleotides align to TRBD1. J lost 3 bases, V lost 6 bases, and 14 bases had no gene match. The CDR3 spans 18 residues. The germline V gene encodes CDR1 LNHDA and CDR2 SQIVND (reference sequence). The CDR3 DNA sequence: TGTGCCAGTAGCACCCGGGACAGGGCTCGGCGAGACACCGGGGAGCTGTTTTTT. Protein: CASSTRDRARRDTGELFF.

V gene TRBV28 combines with J gene TRBJ2-3, with 8 positions matching TRBD2. Trimming took 5 bases from V and 1 from J; bases not matched to a gene: 11. Germline assignment: CDR1 MDHEN and CDR2 SYDVKM. The CDR3 sequence is 17 residues long. The CDR3 protein is CASSGAGGPSGTDTQYF. The CDR3 coding sequence is TGTGCCAGCAGTGGGGCGGGGGGCCCCAGCGGCACAGATACGCAGTATTTT.

The chain carries TRBV7-6 and TRBJ1-5, with D unclear. V was cut by 4 bases and J by 6 bases, with 13 bases left in between. The CDR3 is 14 residues long. Germline V gene sequence: CDR1 SGHVS, CDR2 FNYEAQ. The CDR3 is CASSSAGVSQPQHF. In nucleotides, the CDR3 is TGTGCCAGCAGCTCCGCCGGGGTGAGTCAGCCCCAGCATTTT.

The chain couples TRBV19 to TRBJ2-3; D is perhaps TRBD1 (5 bases). Germline V gives CDR1 LNHDA, CDR2 SQIVND (reference sequence). The V and J ends lost 8 bases and 1 base respectively, with 7 bases between them. The CDR3 is 12 residues long. The CDR3 sequence is CASGARTDTQYF. The CDR3 DNA is TGTGCCAGTGGGGCCCGCACAGATACGCAGTATTTT.

The chain employs TRBV12-5 and TRBJ2-1; the match to TRBD2 covers 7 bases. The J segment lost 4 bases and the V segment lost 0 bases, leaving 15 bases of the junction unmatched. This CDR3 spans 19 amino acids. The germline V gene has CDR1 LGHNT and CDR2 FRNRAP. CDR3 residues: CASGLVQTSESMGYNEQFF. For the CDR3, the DNA is TGTGCTAGTGGTTTGGTACAAACTAGCGAGAGTATGGGGTACAATGAGCAGTTCTTC. Filled out from reference TRBV12-5 and TRBJ2-1, the complete variable domain reads DARVTQTPRHKVTEMGQEVTMRCQPILGHNTVFWYRQTMMQGLELLAYFRNRAPLDDSGMPKDRFSAEMPDATLATLKIQPSEPRDSAVYFCASGLVQTSESMGYNEQFFGPGTRLTVL.

The chain uses TRBV6-5 and TRBJ1-4; 7 nucleotides line up with TRBD1. V was clipped by 7 bases and J by 3 bases; unmatched bases: 5. CDR3 length: 14 amino acids. Germline values: CDR1 MNHEY, CDR2 SVGAGI. Here the CDR3 DNA reads TGTGCCAGCAAAGCAGGGGGACCTAATGAAAAACTGTTTTTT. This translates into CASKAGGPNEKLFF.

Comment on this clone: Its ends do not fully match the called genes, so a read error is possible. The chain is built from TRBV30 and TRBJ2-7; D possibly corresponds to TRBD2 (5 bases). The CDR3 covers 14 residues. Germline V gives CDR1 GTSNPN, CDR2 SVGIG (reference sequence). The CDR3 bases are TGTGCCGGGAGCCGTGGCGGGCGGCCAGGCGAGCAGTACTTC. This codes for CAGSRGGRPGEQYF. Using reference TRBV30 and TRBJ2-7 for the parts outside the CDR3, the full variable domain is SQTIHQWPATLVQPVGSPLSLECTVEGTSNPNLYWYRQAAGRGLQLLFYSVGIGQISSEVPQNLSASRPQDRQFILSSKKLLLSDSGFYLCAGSRGGRPGEQYFGPGTRLTVT.

The J gene is TRBJ1-4, the V gene TRBV4-3; possible D gene TRBD1, 6 bases. The CDR3 contains 15 residues. Trimming left V 0 bases short and J 8 bases short, with 13 bases between. CDR1 LGHNA and CDR2 YSLEER come from the germline V gene. CDR3 sequence (DNA): TGCGCCAGCAGCCAAGATCGGGGGCGAACCGAAAAACTGTTTTTT. Its translation is CASSQDRGRTEKLFF.

This chain uses TRBV14 with TRBJ2-5; 12 nucleotides align to TRBD2. This CDR3 spans 16 amino acids. Germline V gene sequence: CDR1 SGHDN, CDR2 FVKESK. V lost 1 base, J lost 7 bases, and 7 bases stayed unmatched. The CDR3 is CASSQVLAGGPRTQYF. The CDR3 DNA is TGTGCCAGCAGCCAAGTTCTAGCGGGGGGGCCTCGGACCCAGTACTTC.

This clone was observed once. V and J are TRBV5-4 and TRBJ2-1; 14 nucleotides match TRBD2. The CDR3 is made up of 16 amino acids. V dropped 4 bases and J dropped 5; count of bases not matched to a gene: 5. Germline loops: CDR1 SGHNT, CDR2 YYREEE (reference sequence). The CDR3: CASSEGLAGVNNEQFF. Here the CDR3 DNA reads TGTGCCAGCAGCGAGGGACTAGCGGGGGTCAACAATGAGCAGTTCTTC.

The chain recombines TRBV5-4 with TRBJ1-2; D remains ambiguous. The V end lost 0 bases, the J end lost 8 bases, and 14 bases lay between the germline ends. The CDR3 has 14 residues. Germline CDR1 SGHNT, CDR2 YYREEE (reference sequence). CDR3 sequence (DNA): TGTGCCAGCAGCTTGGAAGCGGGCTATAAAGGCTACACCTTC. It is translated as CASSLEAGYKGYTF.

In its sample, this clone was seen once. Other DNA sequences of this sample code for an identical CDR3. The rearrangement uses TRBV18 and TRBJ1-1; D possibly corresponds to TRBD1 (6 bases). Trimming cost V 6 bases and J 3 bases, with 11 bases left between them. The CDR3 has 13 residues. The V gene's germline CDR1 is KGHSH and CDR2 LQKENI. CDR3 DNA sequence: TGTGCCAGCTCCCTAAACAGGGACACTGAAGCTTTCTTT. It yields the protein CASSLNRDTEAFF.

The genes are TRBV27 and TRBJ1-4, with no clear D. Germline CDR1 reads MNHEY; CDR2 reads SMNVEV (reference sequence). Trimming cost V 4 bases and J 8 bases, with 17 bases left between them. The CDR3 consists of 15 residues. The CDR3 coding sequence is TGTGCCAGCAGTTACCGGGCCCTTACGGAGGAAAAACTGTTTTTT. This codes for CASSYRALTEEKLFF.

This clone turned up a few times. This chain joins TRBV5-6 and TRBJ1-2; 8 nucleotides line up with TRBD1. This CDR3 is 13 amino acids long. Germline V CDR1 and CDR2: SGHDT, YYEEEE. V trimming: 2 bases; J trimming: 7 bases; junction bases outside the gene matches: 4. CDR3 amino acids: CASSFGTGGGYTF. The CDR3, as DNA: TGTGCCAGCAGCTTCGGGACAGGCGGTGGCTACACCTTC.

V usage is TRBV6-6 and J usage is TRBJ1-1; TRBD1 matches 8 bases. Losses at the gene ends were 6 bases for V and 1 base for J; bases not matched to a gene: 7. The CDR3 extends over 15 amino acids. Germline loops: CDR1 MNHNY, CDR2 SVGAGI (reference sequence). The CDR3 nucleotides are TGTGCCAGCAGCGACAGGGGTGAGGGGAACACTGAAGCTTTCTTT. This codes for CASSDRGEGNTEAFF.

The chain employs TRBV29-1 and TRBJ2-5, with 10 bases matching TRBD2. The DNA end is a closer match to TRBJ2-7, so the J assignment may be wrong. In germline, CDR1 is SQVTM, CDR2 ANQGSEA. The CDR3 is made up of 18 amino acids. The CDR3 is CSVEGPGLAQGSSYEQYF. The DNA of the CDR3 is TGCAGCGTTGAGGGGCCGGGACTAGCGCAGGGCAGCTCCTACGAGCAGTACTTC.

The rearrangement uses TRBV5-8 and TRBJ1-5; 9 nucleotides match TRBD1. Trimming removed 4 bases from V and 6 bases from J; junction bases left unmatched: 2. Germline CDR1 reads SGHTS; CDR2 reads YDEGEE. The CDR3 loop spans 13 amino acids. Here the CDR3 reads CASSRTGVQPQHF. The CDR3 bases are TGTGCCAGCAGCCGGACAGGGGTTCAGCCCCAGCATTTT.

V is TRBV2 and J is TRBJ1-5, with no clear D. There are 15 residues in the CDR3. Germline lookup yields CDR1 SNHLY and CDR2 FYNNEI. Trimming left V 4 bases short and J 0 bases short, with 10 bases between. The DNA of the CDR3 is TGTGCCAGCAGTGCCCAGGCCTATAGCAATCAGCCCCAGCATTTT. The encoded protein is CASSAQAYSNQPQHF.